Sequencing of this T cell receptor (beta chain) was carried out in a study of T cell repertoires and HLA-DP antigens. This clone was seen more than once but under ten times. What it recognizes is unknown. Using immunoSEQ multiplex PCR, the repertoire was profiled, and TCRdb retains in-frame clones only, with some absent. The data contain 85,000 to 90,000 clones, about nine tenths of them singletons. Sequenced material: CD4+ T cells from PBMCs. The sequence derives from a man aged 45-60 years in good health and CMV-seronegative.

The CDR3 here is CASSHGRGVNSPLHF. CDR3 bases: TGTGCCAGCAGCCATGGAAGGGGTGTAAATTCACCCCTCCACTTT. The V and J genes are TRBV14 and TRBJ1-6, with D perhaps TRBD1 (5 bases). V was clipped by 3 bases and J by 7 bases, with 13 bases between them. This CDR3 has 15 residues. Germline loops: CDR1 SGHDN, CDR2 FVKESK.